The entry that follows covers one T cell receptor beta chain sequence. What it recognizes is unknown. The data were obtained in a study of Ad26.COV2.S vaccination and SARS-CoV-2 variants. The data were produced by immunoSEQ multiplex PCR, yet TCRdb's version contains in-frame clones alone and is incomplete. The sample shows about 350,000 clones, just over 90% of them seen only once. Overall study results and limits: The placebo group had lower spike-specific TCR breadth than the vaccine recipients did.

The V gene lost 7 bases and the J gene lost 0 bases, with 13 bases spanning the gap. The CDR3 is made up of 15 amino acids. Germline values: CDR1 MNHEY, CDR2 SVGAGI. This receptor was obtained from a human donor who had recovered from COVID-19. V and J are TRBV6-5 and TRBJ2-1; D possibly matches TRBD1 or TRBD2 (5 bases each). This sample comprised peripheral blood, obtained after recovery from COVID-19. The CDR3: CASNQGPPSYNEQFF. CDR3 DNA sequence: TGTGCCAGCAACCAGGGACCGCCCTCCTACAATGAGCAGTTCTTC.